The clone carrying this T cell receptor (beta chain) was picked up a small number of times. The antigen is undetermined. These data originate in a study of T cells in Graves' hyperthyroidism and ophthalmopathy. Trimming cost V 4 bases and J 5 bases, with 5 bases left between them. The germline gives CDR1 SQVTM, CDR2 ANQGSEA. This CDR3 has 10 residues. Researchers took RNA transcripts and amplified the TCR beta CDR3 regions from them. Carried out on the TCR CDR3, a first-round RT-PCR used the HTBI primer set. TCRdb independently ran MiXCR on the multiplex PCR reads; one entry per CDR3 protein. There are about 300,000 distinct CDR3 sequences in the sample; roughly 15% occur only once, and approximately 35% lies in the top ten. Findings of the study overall: Appearing also in blood were most of the thyroid clonotypes expanded above 0.001. It was a median about 6.5 months before onset that the model predicted ophthalmopathy.

The sample comprised blood. The V call is TRBV29-1, the J call TRBJ2-5; D remains ambiguous. This TCR was sampled from a man aged 25-40 years with Graves' hyperthyroidism. CDR3: CSVVRETQYF. Written as DNA, the CDR3 is TGCAGCGTTGTGAGGGAGACCCAGTACTTC.